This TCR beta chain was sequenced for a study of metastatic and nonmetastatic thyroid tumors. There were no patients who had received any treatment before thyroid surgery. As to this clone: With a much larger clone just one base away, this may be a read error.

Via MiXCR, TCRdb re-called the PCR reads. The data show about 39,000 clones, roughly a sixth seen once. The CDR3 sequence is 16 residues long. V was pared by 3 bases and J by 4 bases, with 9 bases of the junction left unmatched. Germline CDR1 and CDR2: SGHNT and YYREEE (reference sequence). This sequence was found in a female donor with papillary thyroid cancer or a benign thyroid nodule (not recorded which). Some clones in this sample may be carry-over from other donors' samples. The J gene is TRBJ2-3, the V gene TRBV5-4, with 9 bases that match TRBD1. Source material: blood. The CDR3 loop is CASSWGTGGGSDTQYF. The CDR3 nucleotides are TGTGCCAGCAGCTGGGGAACAGGGGGCGGTTCAGATACGCAGTATTTT.